The 16 T cell receptor beta chains in this list originate from one sample, sequenced in a study of CD8 T cells in ankylosing spondylitis listed by TCRdb under 2017. Receptor libraries were prepared by 5' RACE. Instrument used: Illumina HiSeq 2500. In-frame beta chains were kept once TCRdb had trimmed the public reads at Q25 with fastp and called clones with MiXCR. Every entry covers one CDR3 protein and lists the most common genes and DNA from its rows. For this sample there are approximately 12,000 distinct CDR3 sequences; under 3.5% appear just once. Less than 9% of the sample goes to the ten largest clones. The sample comprised blood, either unsorted or a sorted T cell fraction (not recorded which). The receptors come from a male donor with ankylosing spondylitis or in good health (not recorded which).

This clonotype was observed many times. The genes are TRBV9 and TRBJ2-1, with TRBD2 identical over 7 bases. The trim removed 3 bases at V and 5 bases at J, leaving 8 bases unmatched. CDR3 length: 15 amino acids. The germline V gene has CDR1 SGDLS and CDR2 YYNGEE. The CDR3 coding sequence is TGTGCCAGCAGCGGAGCGGGGTTCGCGAACAATGAGCAGTTCTTC. This sequence encodes CASSGAGFANNEQFF.

This clonotype was found many times. The chain couples TRBV9 to TRBJ2-7; D unclear. CDR3 length: 13 residues. Trimming pared 0 bases from V and 3 bases from J, leaving 7 bases between. Per germline, CDR1 SGDLS and CDR2 YYNGEE. The CDR3 region is CASSVESGYEQYF. CDR3 DNA: TGTGCCAGCAGCGTAGAGTCCGGCTACGAGCAGTACTTC.

This clonotype is categorized as medium-sized (0.01 to 0.1%). This chain connects TRBV9 to TRBJ2-3, with TRBD1 identical over 7 bases. V lost 2 bases and J lost 4; bases outside the gene matches: 7. Germline CDR1 is SGDLS and CDR2 is YYNGEE. The CDR3 runs 15 residues. The CDR3 nucleotides read TGTGCCAGCAGCGTGGGACAGACACTAGCAGATACGCAGTATTTT. Translation gives CASSVGQTLADTQYF.

This clonotype has at least ten counts. The rearrangement uses TRBV9 and TRBJ2-7; unclear D gene. Trimming pared 0 bases from V and 2 bases from J, leaving 9 bases between. The CDR3 sequence is 14 residues long. The V gene's germline CDR1 is SGDLS and CDR2 YYNGEE. CDR3 residues: CASSVGTGPYEQYF. CDR3 sequence (DNA): TGTGCCAGCAGCGTAGGGACGGGTCCCTACGAGCAGTACTTC. The variable domain in full, completed from reference TRBV9 and TRBJ2-7, reads DSGVTQTPKHLITATGQRVTLRCSPRSGDLSVYWYQQSLDQGLQFLIQYYNGEERAKGNILERFSAQQFPDLHSELNLSSLELGDSALYFCASSVGTGPYEQYFGPGTRLTVT.

Regarding this clonotype: This may be a read error: a much more frequent sequence differs by one nucleotide. The chain couples TRBV9 to TRBJ2-6; 9 bases are a match to TRBD1. CDR3 size: 18 residues. Germline CDR1 SGDLS, CDR2 YYNGEE. V shed 2 bases, J shed 8 bases, and the junction held 14 bases outside the gene matches. The DNA of the CDR3 is TGTGCCAGCAGCGTGAGCTCACAGGGGGCGGGCGGGACCAACGTCCTGACTTTC. Its protein is CASSVSSQGAGGTNVLTF.

There are many counts of this clonotype. The rearrangement uses TRBV9 and TRBJ2-5; D gene ambiguous. Per germline, CDR1 SGDLS and CDR2 YYNGEE. The CDR3 loop spans 16 amino acids. Trimming shortened V by 1 base and J by 2 bases, and 15 bases separated the two germline ends. This CDR3 is CASSVRASGTQETQYF. For the CDR3, the DNA is TGTGCCAGCAGCGTAAGGGCGTCAGGCACTCAAGAGACCCAGTACTTC.

This clonotype occurred many times. This rearrangement joins TRBV9 to TRBJ2-1; 7 bases map to TRBD2. The germline V gene has CDR1 SGDLS and CDR2 YYNGEE. V was pared by 0 bases and J by 4 bases, with 7 bases of the junction left unmatched. The CDR3 sequence is 16 residues long. The CDR3, as DNA: TGTGCCAGCAGCGTAGCTGGGGGGGGGTCTTACAATGAGCAGTTCTTC. Its protein product is CASSVAGGGSYNEQFF.

This clonotype was picked up many times. This rearrangement joins TRBV9 to TRBJ1-2; 10 positions match TRBD1. The germline V gene has CDR1 SGDLS and CDR2 YYNGEE. V lost 0 bases to trimming and J lost 5 bases; unmatched junction nucleotides: 13. The CDR3 has 18 residues. The CDR3 reads CASSVEARTGTGEYGYTF. The CDR3 DNA follows: TGTGCCAGCAGCGTAGAGGCCCGCACCGGGACAGGGGAGTATGGCTACACCTTC.

This clonotype was recorded at least ten times. The chain couples TRBV9 to TRBJ2-2; D uncertain. CDR3 length: 18 amino acids. V shed 0 bases and J shed 1 base, with 16 bases lying between them. In germline, CDR1 is SGDLS, CDR2 YYNGEE. This chain's CDR3 is CASSVVRPGPLNTGELFF. The CDR3 nucleotides are TGTGCCAGCAGCGTAGTAAGGCCAGGTCCCCTGAACACCGGGGAGCTGTTTTTT.

This clonotype came up many times. The genes are TRBV9 and TRBJ1-2; perhaps TRBD1 as D (6 bases). The CDR3 length is 14 residues. V dropped 4 bases and J dropped 8 bases, with 18 bases sitting between them. Germline CDR1 reads SGDLS; CDR2 reads YYNGEE. CDR3 in DNA: TGTGCCAGCAGCTTCACAGGGAGAGTGGAGGGCTACACCTTC. This codes for CASSFTGRVEGYTF.

This clonotype was observed many times. V and J are TRBV9 and TRBJ2-3; either TRBD1 or TRBD2 may supply D (5 bases each). Germline values: CDR1 SGDLS, CDR2 YYNGEE. The germline V and J ends were trimmed by 4 bases and 6 bases, with 18 bases remaining between them. This CDR3 has 15 residues. As DNA, the CDR3 is TGTGCCAGCAGCCCCGATTGGGGGATGGGGGATACGCAGTATTTT. It codes for CASSPDWGMGDTQYF.

The chain's CDR3 is CASSVEDSVANEQFF. In DNA, the CDR3 is TGTGCCAGCAGCGTAGAGGATAGCGTGGCGAATGAGCAGTTCTTC. The chain recombines TRBV9 with TRBJ2-1, with D perhaps matching TRBD2 (5 bases). The germline V and J ends were trimmed by 0 bases and 7 bases, with 14 bases remaining between them. The CDR3 has 15 residues. Germline V gene data show CDR1 as SGDLS and CDR2 as YYNGEE.

This clonotype has ten or more counts. The rearrangement links TRBV9 to TRBJ2-7; 9 bases agree with TRBD2. Unmatched junction bases numbered 7, after V lost 0 bases and J lost 6 bases. Germline lookup yields CDR1 SGDLS and CDR2 YYNGEE. This CDR3 is 15 amino acids long. CDR3: CASSVVGAGGSEQYF. The CDR3 DNA follows: TGTGCCAGCAGCGTAGTTGGAGCGGGGGGCAGCGAGCAGTACTTC.

This clonotype was counted ten times or more. This rearrangement joins TRBV9 to TRBJ1-3, with TRBD1 matching over 7 bases. This CDR3 is built from 16 residues. CDR1 and CDR2 (germline): SGDLS, YYNGEE. Trimming at V came to 3 bases and at J to 0 bases, leaving 6 bases not matched to a gene. The CDR3 protein is CASSEGAGLSGNTIYF. In DNA form, the CDR3 reads TGTGCCAGCAGCGAGGGGGCAGGCCTCTCTGGAAACACCATATATTTT.

The table lists this clonotype with many counts. The DNA for the CDR3 is TGTGCCAGCAGCGAGGGACTAGCGGGAAACACCGGGGAGCTGTTTTTT. Protein product: CASSEGLAGNTGELFF. The V call is TRBV9, the J call TRBJ2-2; 13 bases match TRBD2. The length of the CDR3 is 16 residues. J was trimmed by 2 bases and V by 3 bases; bases with no gene match: 1. Germline CDR1 and CDR2: SGDLS and YYNGEE.

This clonotype was counted many times. The chain is built from TRBV9 and TRBJ1-4; D unresolved. This CDR3 comprises 15 residues. Germline V gene data show CDR1 as SGDLS and CDR2 as YYNGEE. V shed 3 bases and J shed 3 bases, with 12 bases lying between them. The CDR3, as DNA: TGTGCCAGCAGCGCCCAGGAGGGCTCTAATGAAAAACTGTTTTTT. Translation: CASSAQEGSNEKLFF.